These 5 T cell receptor beta chains share one sample of origin, sequenced in a study of T cells in Graves' hyperthyroidism and ophthalmopathy. RNA transcripts were the template for amplifying TCR beta CDR3 regions. First-round RT-PCR with HTBI primers amplified the TCR CDR3 region. One entry per CDR3 protein results from TCRdb running MiXCR on the multiplex PCR reads. Of about 360,000 distinct CDR3 sequences listed, 13% were seen once; the top ten hold around 9.2%. The material sequenced was blood. The receptor source for this set is a woman under 30 with Graves' hyperthyroidism.

This clonotype was counted at least ten times. V usage is TRBV5-1 and J usage is TRBJ2-1; TRBD2 matches at 15 bases. From germline, CDR1 is SGHRS and CDR2 YFSETQ. The trim removed 6 bases at V and 9 bases at J, leaving 4 bases unmatched. This CDR3 comprises 14 residues. The CDR3 loop is CASTGLAGGVEQFF. DNA of the CDR3: TGCGCCAGCACCGGACTAGCGGGGGGGGTTGAGCAGTTCTTC.

Only a few counts were recorded for this clonotype. This rearrangement joins TRBV14 to TRBJ2-5, with TRBD1 matching over 8 bases. This CDR3 has 15 residues. Germline V gene sequence: CDR1 SGHDN, CDR2 FVKESK. V gave up 1 base and J gave up 5 bases; unmatched junction bases: 6. In DNA, the CDR3 is TGTGCCAGCAGCCAAGCCTTGACAGGGGAGGAGACCCAGTACTTC. Translation: CASSQALTGEETQYF.

The sample holds many counts of this clonotype. The chain recombines TRBV19 with TRBJ2-3; weak D call: TRBD1 (6 bases). V was cut by 6 bases and J by 2 bases, with 12 bases left in between. CDR1 and CDR2 (germline): LNHDA, SQIVND (reference sequence). This CDR3 has 14 residues. The CDR3 sequence is CASRAGDHTDTQYF. CDR3 in DNA: TGTGCCAGTAGGGCAGGGGATCACACAGATACGCAGTATTTT.

This chain uses TRBV4-2 with TRBJ2-7; TRBD1 is a possible D gene (6 bases). V lost 0 bases and J 2 bases, leaving 14 bases between the germline ends. The CDR3 consists of 16 residues. Germline V gives CDR1 LGHNA, CDR2 YNFKEQ. The CDR3 reads CASSQELGASTYEQYF. In DNA form, the CDR3 reads TGTGCCAGCAGCCAAGAGTTGGGGGCCAGTACCTACGAGCAGTACTTC.

This clonotype was observed at least ten times. V is TRBV20-1 and J is TRBJ2-7, with 14 bases aligning to TRBD2. The CDR3 length is 15 residues. J gave up 5 bases and V 6 bases, and 9 bases lay outside the gene matches. CDR1 DFQATT and CDR2 SNEGSKA come from the germline V gene (reference sequence). CDR3: CSATSGTSGSDEQYF. CDR3 sequence (DNA): TGCAGTGCCACCTCCGGGACTAGCGGGAGTGACGAGCAGTACTTC.